The rows below give T cell receptor beta chains drawn from one sample of a study of identical twins. TCRdb reprocessed the 5' RACE reads with MiXCR, giving one entry per CDR3 protein. Found here are around 470,000 distinct CDR3 sequences, 14% of them singletons; the top ten hold about 0.54%. The same sample was also used in a study of yellow fever vaccine responses in identical twins.

The sequencing input was CD4+ T cells sorted from blood. The receptors were sampled from a woman aged 18-29 years in good health. CDR3s include the opening cysteine and the closing phenylalanine or tryptophan. A D gene is named only where the DNA matches it firmly.

>TRBJ2-2|TRBV11-2|.
CASSSTRGGGTGELFF
>TRBJ2-5|TRBV7-7|.
CASSNQEARETQYF
>TRBJ2-2|TRBV12-3/TRBV12-4|.
CASSLQRTGELFF
>TRBJ2-7|TRBV20-1|TRBD2
CSATGTSGSLGIYEQYF
>TRBJ1-2|TRBV7-9|TRBD1
CASSGQGALLYGYTF
>TRBJ1-4|TRBV6-5|.
CASSYSFREKLFF
>TRBJ2-4|TRBV4-2|TRBD2
CASSQETSGGLGGWNIQYF
>TRBJ2-2|TRBV7-3|.
CASSLIGSANTGELFF
>TRBJ1-1|TRBV12-3/TRBV12-4|.
CASSPALENTEAFF
>TRBJ2-5|TRBV12-3/TRBV12-4|.
CASKGVQETQYF
>TRBJ2-3|TRBV12-3/TRBV12-4|TRBD2
CASRQAGVGTDTQYF
>TRBJ2-6|TRBV12-3/TRBV12-4|.
CASSLLGSSGANVLTF
>TRBJ2-7|TRBV7-2|TRBD2
CASSLGRASGPYF
>TRBJ2-7|TRBV12-3/TRBV12-4|TRBD2
CASIPFTRTRSSYEQYF
>TRBJ1-6|TRBV3-1|.
CASREVLQGDSPLHF
>TRBJ2-3|TRBV5-6|TRBD2
CASSQIAGGTDTQYF
>TRBJ2-5|TRBV29-1|TRBD2
CSVVPGLAGKQETQYF
>TRBJ2-5|TRBV5-6|TRBD1
CASSFTDREETQYF
>TRBJ2-7|TRBV15|TRBD1
CATSRPGQRSTEQYF
>TRBJ2-5|TRBV5-4|.
CASSLSVLETQYF
>TRBJ2-1|TRBV9|TRBD2
CASSVGSGMSWNEQFF
>TRBJ2-7|TRBV5-1|TRBD2
CASSLAGLAVTYEQYF
>TRBJ1-2|TRBV3-1|TRBD1
CASSQSRTGGYTF
>TRBJ1-4|TRBV12-3/TRBV12-4|.
CASSPGTEKLFF
>TRBJ2-3|TRBV10-3|.
CAISEVKGTDTQYF
>TRBJ2-3|TRBV24-1|.
CATSDQTDTQYF
>TRBJ2-7|TRBV6-5|TRBD1
CASSTGQGNVYEQYF
>TRBJ2-5|TRBV7-2|.
CASSLAGGWVETQYF
>TRBJ1-2|TRBV7-2|.
CASSFRRESPNYGYTF
>TRBJ2-2|TRBV20-1|.
CSARDGRTGELFF
>TRBJ1-2|TRBV15|.
CATSIRQRGYGYTF
>TRBJ1-5|TRBV25-1|.
CASRVGNQPQHF
>TRBJ1-1|TRBV18|.
CASSNISYTEAFF
>TRBJ2-2|TRBV7-2|TRBD2
CASSLAPSGRALNTGELFF
>TRBJ2-1|TRBV7-9|.
CASSLFDEQFF
>TRBJ2-7|TRBV12-3/TRBV12-4|.
CASSPRRQAASYEQYF
>TRBJ2-3|TRBV29-1|.
CSVSVAGNTQYF
>TRBJ1-4|TRBV15|TRBD1
CATSRAAGQARKLFF
>TRBJ2-1|TRBV7-2|.
CASSFGGYNEQFF
>TRBJ2-2|TRBV3-1|.
CASSEEGRIGLTGELFF
>TRBJ1-1|TRBV5-1|.
CASSQGFDTEAFF
>TRBJ2-3|TRBV15|TRBD2
CATGRGGRDTQYF
>TRBJ2-1|TRBV12-3/TRBV12-4|TRBD2
CASSTGLAASYNEQFF
>TRBJ1-1|TRBV7-2|TRBD1
CASSVWGGDSEAFF